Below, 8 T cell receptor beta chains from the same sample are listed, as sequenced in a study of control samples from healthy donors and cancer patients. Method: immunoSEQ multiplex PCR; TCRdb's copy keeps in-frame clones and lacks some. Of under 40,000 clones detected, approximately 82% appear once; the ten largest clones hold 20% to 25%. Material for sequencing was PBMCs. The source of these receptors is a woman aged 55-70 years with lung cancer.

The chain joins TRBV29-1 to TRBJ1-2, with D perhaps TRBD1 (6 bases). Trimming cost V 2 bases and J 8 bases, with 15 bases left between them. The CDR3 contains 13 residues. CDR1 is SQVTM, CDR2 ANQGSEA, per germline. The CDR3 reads CSVEKGGGRGYTF. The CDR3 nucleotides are TGCAGCGTTGAAAAAGGCGGGGGGCGCGGCTACACCTTC.

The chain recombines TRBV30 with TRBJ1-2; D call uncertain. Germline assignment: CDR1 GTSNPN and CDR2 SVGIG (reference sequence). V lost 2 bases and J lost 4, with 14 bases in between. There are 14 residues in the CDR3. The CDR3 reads CAWSSREGAYGYTF. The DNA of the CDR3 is TGTGCCTGGAGTTCCCGGGAGGGCGCCTATGGCTACACCTTC.

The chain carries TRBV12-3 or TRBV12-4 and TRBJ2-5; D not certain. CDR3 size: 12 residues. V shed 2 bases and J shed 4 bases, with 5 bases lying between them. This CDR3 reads CASSLMGETQYF. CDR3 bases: TGTGCCAGCAGTTTAATGGGAGAGACCCAGTACTTC.

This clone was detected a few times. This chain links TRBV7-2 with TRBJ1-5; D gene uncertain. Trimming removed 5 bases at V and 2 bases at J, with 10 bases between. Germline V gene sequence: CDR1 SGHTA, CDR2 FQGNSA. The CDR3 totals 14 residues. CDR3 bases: TGTGCCAGCAGCCCTGGTGCGGGCAATCAGCCCCAGCATTTT. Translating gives CASSPGAGNQPQHF. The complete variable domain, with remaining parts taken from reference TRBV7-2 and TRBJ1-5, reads GAGVSQSPSNKVTEKGKDVELRCDPISGHTALYWYRQSLGQGLEFLIYFQGNSAPDKSGLPSDRFSAERTGGSVSTLTIQRTQQEDSAVYLCASSPGAGNQPQHFGDGTRLSIL.

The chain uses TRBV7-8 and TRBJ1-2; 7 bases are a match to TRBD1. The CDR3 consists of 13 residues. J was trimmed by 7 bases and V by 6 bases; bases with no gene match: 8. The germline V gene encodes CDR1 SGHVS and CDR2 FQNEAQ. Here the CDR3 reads CASRPQGLVGYTF. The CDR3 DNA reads TGTGCCAGCAGACCACAGGGGCTCGTTGGCTACACCTTC.

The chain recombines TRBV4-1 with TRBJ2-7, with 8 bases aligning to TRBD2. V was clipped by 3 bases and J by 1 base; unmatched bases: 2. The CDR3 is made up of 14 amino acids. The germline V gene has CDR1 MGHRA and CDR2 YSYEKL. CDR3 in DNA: TGCGCCAGCAGCCAGGGCGGGAGGTCCTACGAGCAGTACTTC. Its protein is CASSQGGRSYEQYF.

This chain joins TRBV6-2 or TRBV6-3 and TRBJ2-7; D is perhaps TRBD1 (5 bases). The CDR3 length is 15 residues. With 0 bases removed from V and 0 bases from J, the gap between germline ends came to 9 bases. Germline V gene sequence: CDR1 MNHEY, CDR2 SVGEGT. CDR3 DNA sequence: TGTGCCAGCAGTTACTCACAGGTCACCTCCTACGAGCAGTACTTC. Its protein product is CASSYSQVTSYEQYF.

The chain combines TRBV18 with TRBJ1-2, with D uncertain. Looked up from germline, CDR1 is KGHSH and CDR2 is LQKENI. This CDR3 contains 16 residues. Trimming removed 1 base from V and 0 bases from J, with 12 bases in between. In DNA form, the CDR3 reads TGTGCCAGCTCACCACGAAGCCCGGCCGCTAACTATGGCTACACCTTC. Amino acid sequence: CASSPRSPAANYGYTF.